The 14 T cell receptor beta chains below all came from one sample that was sequenced in a study of T-cell reconstitution after alpha-beta-depleted transplantation in children. Preparation of the TCRbeta library was carried out with unique molecular identifiers. Each CDR3 protein is one row after TCRdb ran MiXCR on the PCR reads. The sample holds 600,000 or so distinct CDR3 sequences, 23% seen once. The sequences come from PBMCs, mostly from graft donor cells, collected 360 days after TCRalphabeta/CD19-depleted stem cell transplant. Receptors originate from a boy under two years old who had a stem cell transplant for acute myeloid leukemia, so the T cells may come from the graft donor.

This clonotype was picked up a small number of times. This chain links TRBV7-6 with TRBJ1-6, with a weak D call TRBD1 (6 bases). The V gene's germline CDR1 is SGHVS and CDR2 FNYEAQ. CDR3 length equals 15 residues. V lost 2 bases and J lost 6, with 11 bases in between. The DNA for the CDR3 is TGTGCCAGCAGCTTATGGCAGGGGTTTAATTCACCCCTCCACTTT. It encodes CASSLWQGFNSPLHF.

The chain uses TRBV5-1 and TRBJ2-1; D not resolved. V lost 0 bases and J 7 bases, leaving 14 bases between the germline ends. CDR3 length equals 15 residues. Germline V gives CDR1 SGHRS, CDR2 YFSETQ. CDR3 DNA: TGCGCCAGCAGCTTGGCGGCGTCCCCTTATAATGAGCAGTTCTTC. Translated, it gives CASSLAASPYNEQFF.

This clonotype has more than one count but fewer than ten. This chain connects TRBV29-1 to TRBJ1-3; D possibly corresponds to TRBD1 (6 bases). CDR3 length: 13 residues. From germline, CDR1 is SQVTM and CDR2 ANQGSEA. V was pared by 1 base and J by 4 bases, with 8 bases between. The CDR3 DNA reads as TGCAGCGTTGAAGTAGGGGGAGGAAACACCATATATTTT. It translates to CSVEVGGGNTIYF.

For this clonotype: A much larger clone differs from this one at a single base, so this may be a read error. The chain carries TRBV4-2 and TRBJ1-1; TRBD1 matches at 9 bases. The V gene's germline CDR1 is LGHNA and CDR2 YNFKEQ. The CDR3 is 18 residues long. V shed 3 bases, J shed 0 bases, and the junction held 11 bases outside the gene matches. The CDR3 spells CASSHAGQGSLMNTEAFF. CDR3 sequence (DNA): TGTGCCAGCAGCCATGCCGGACAGGGGTCCCTAATGAACACTGAAGCTTTCTTT.

The sample holds a few counts of this clonotype. The chain recombines TRBV29-1 with TRBJ1-1, with D hard to call. CDR3 length: 13 amino acids. CDR1 SQVTM and CDR2 ANQGSEA come from the germline V gene. The CDR3 sequence is CSSGPERNTEAFF. For the CDR3, the DNA is TGCTCCTCCGGACCCGAGCGGAACACTGAAGCTTTCTTT.

This clonotype was observed many times. V is TRBV2 and J is TRBJ1-1; D gene uncertain. CDR3 length equals 14 residues. Germline loops: CDR1 SNHLY, CDR2 FYNNEI. The ends were cut back, 7 bases at V and 5 bases at J, with 17 bases in the middle. CDR3 sequence: CASIAPLGWTEAFF. DNA of the CDR3: TGTGCCAGCATCGCCCCGCTGGGGTGGACTGAAGCTTTCTTT.

In its sample, this clonotype was seen many times. CDR3 sequence reads: CASSYGEKLFF. CDR3 DNA: TGTGCCAGCAGTTACGGGGAAAAACTGTTTTTT. The chain uses TRBV6-5 and TRBJ1-4, with D uncertain. Germline assignment: CDR1 MNHEY and CDR2 SVGAGI. This CDR3 contains 11 residues. Trimming pared 2 bases from V and 8 bases from J, leaving 3 bases between.

The chain uses TRBV7-2 and TRBJ2-6; D possibly corresponds to TRBD2 (6 bases). V was clipped by 4 bases and J by 9 bases, with 13 bases between them. Germline V gene data show CDR1 as SGHTA and CDR2 as FQGNSA. The CDR3 is made up of 14 amino acids. The CDR3 loop is CASSSGDGFNVLTF. For the CDR3, the DNA is TGTGCCAGCAGCTCGGGGGACGGATTCAACGTCCTGACTTTC.

The rearrangement links TRBV20-1 to TRBJ2-7; TRBD1 aligns across 9 bases. The J segment lost 4 bases and the V segment lost 5 bases, leaving 9 bases of the junction unmatched. The V gene's germline CDR1 is DFQATT and CDR2 SNEGSKA (reference sequence). The CDR3 has 14 residues. The CDR3 DNA reads as TGCAGTGCTTCTAACGGACAGGGGCTATACGAGCAGTACTTC. Translating gives CSASNGQGLYEQYF.

This clonotype was detected a few times. V gene TRBV11-3 combines with J gene TRBJ2-1; 8 bases are shared with TRBD2. CDR1 SGHNT and CDR2 YENEEA come from the germline V gene. J lost 3 bases, V lost 3 bases, and 13 bases had no gene match. The length of the CDR3 is 18 residues. The CDR3 DNA reads TGTGCCAGCAGCTTCCTAAAAATAGCGGGGCATGACTACAATGAGCAGTTCTTC. Protein: CASSFLKIAGHDYNEQFF. Variable domain in full (rest from reference TRBV11-3 and TRBJ2-1): EAGVVQSPRYKIIEKKQPVAFWCNPISGHNTLYWYLQNLGQGPELLIRYENEEAVDDSQLPKDRFSAERLKGVDSTLKIQPAELGDSAVYLCASSFLKIAGHDYNEQFFGPGTRLTVL.

J is TRBJ2-5 and V is TRBV5-6; 9 bases line up with TRBD1. The V and J ends lost 3 bases and 2 bases, in that order; junction bases with no gene match: 5. The CDR3 length is 15 residues. Germline lookup yields CDR1 SGHDT and CDR2 YYEEEE. The CDR3 DNA is TGTGCCAGCAGCTCCCCGACAGGGGGACAAGAGACCCAGTACTTC. It specifies CASSSPTGGQETQYF.

This clonotype was recorded a few times. The chain has TRBV20-1 and TRBJ2-3; D ambiguous. The length of the CDR3 is 14 residues. Trimming stripped 3 bases from V and 6 bases from J, with 16 bases between. Germline CDR1 DFQATT, CDR2 SNEGSKA (reference sequence). The chain's CDR3 is CSASTTGLWDTQYF. For the CDR3, the DNA is TGCAGTGCTAGTACCACGGGTTTATGGGATACGCAGTATTTT.

This clonotype was counted only a few times. The chain has TRBV10-3 and TRBJ2-7; D gene unclear. The V end was cut by 5 bases, the J end by 0 bases, with 2 bases between. CDR3 length equals 11 residues. Germline V gene lookup returns CDR1 ENHRY and CDR2 SYGVKD. CDR3 region: CAISSSYEQYF. The DNA of the CDR3 is TGTGCCATCAGTAGCTCCTACGAGCAGTACTTC.

This chain uses TRBV5-1 with TRBJ2-4; perhaps TRBD1 as D (5 bases). Trimming left V 0 bases short and J 1 base short, with 8 bases between. This CDR3 is built from 15 residues. In germline, CDR1 is SGHRS, CDR2 YFSETQ. The CDR3: CASSLDQGAKNIQYF. CDR3 bases: TGCGCCAGCAGCTTGGATCAGGGTGCCAAAAACATTCAGTACTTC.